Listed here are 30 T cell receptor beta chains from one sample, sequenced in a study of cytomegalovirus exposure and HLA in healthy donors. PCR employed 60 Vbeta and 13 Jbeta primers. The protocol was immunoSEQ multiplex PCR, while the TCRdb copy is restricted to in-frame clones and leaves out a portion. Here the sample spans around 160,000 clones, about four fifths being singletons. The material sequenced was PBMCs. Every receptor here comes from a male donor in good health and CMV-seropositive.

By its share, this clone is medium-sized. Additional DNA sequences in this sample encode the identical CDR3. The chain carries TRBV5-1 and TRBJ1-1; D perhaps matches TRBD1 (5 bases). The CDR3 extends over 16 amino acids. Germline assignment: CDR1 SGHRS and CDR2 YFSETQ. The V end lost 1 base, the J end lost 1 base, and 14 bases lay between the germline ends. The CDR3: CASSLRAGGANTEAFF. In DNA, the CDR3 is TGCGCCAGCAGCTTGCGGGCCGGAGGGGCGAACACTGAAGCTTTCTTT.

The rearrangement links TRBV2 to TRBJ1-2; D is uncertain. V lost 5 bases and J lost 10, with 8 bases in between. From germline, CDR1 is SNHLY and CDR2 FYNNEI. This CDR3 has 10 residues. The CDR3 region has the DNA TGTGCCAGCAGTCACCAGGTCTACACCTTC. Translating it yields CASSHQVYTF.

The gene calls are TRBV5-1 and TRBJ1-2; 7 bases map to TRBD1. Germline-derived CDR1 and CDR2 are SGHRS and YFSETQ. This CDR3 is built from 12 residues. V shed 3 bases and J 5 bases; nucleotides not matched to a gene: 1. The CDR3 DNA sequence: TGCGCCAGCAGCTCGACAGGGTATGGCTACACCTTC. It is translated as CASSSTGYGYTF.

The chain uses TRBV20-1 and TRBJ2-2; no definite D call. The V and J ends lost 3 bases and 5 bases respectively, with 4 bases between them. The CDR3 sequence is 11 residues long. CDR1 is DFQATT, CDR2 SNEGSKA, per germline (reference sequence). The CDR3 DNA sequence: TGCAGTGCTAGTCTAACCGGGGAGCTGTTTTTT. This gives the protein CSASLTGELFF.

This clone was picked up one time. The genes are TRBV9 and TRBJ2-1, with 7 positions matching TRBD1. V was pared by 0 bases and J by 0 bases, with 3 bases of the junction left unmatched. The CDR3 is made up of 16 amino acids. Germline lookup yields CDR1 SGDLS and CDR2 YYNGEE. CDR3 sequence (DNA): TGTGCCAGCAGCGTAGCCAGGGGGTCCTCCTACAATGAGCAGTTCTTC. Translated, it gives CASSVARGSSYNEQFF.

This clone has only a few counts. The chain couples TRBV6-6 to TRBJ1-5; 7 bases fit TRBD1. Losses at the gene ends were 8 bases for V and 4 bases for J; bases not matched to a gene: 11. Germline-derived CDR1 and CDR2 are MNHNY and SVGAGI (reference sequence). This CDR3 is built from 15 residues. Written as DNA, the CDR3 is TGTGCCAGCCGGAATGACAGGGCCGGTAATCAGCCCCAGCATTTT. This sequence encodes CASRNDRAGNQPQHF.

The chain is built from TRBV5-1 and TRBJ1-1, with TRBD1 as a possible D gene (5 bases). V lost 2 bases and J 3 bases, leaving 11 bases between the germline ends. This CDR3 comprises 14 residues. Looked up from germline, CDR1 is SGHRS and CDR2 is YFSETQ. CDR3 sequence reads: CASSFDGTDTEAFF. The CDR3 DNA is TGCGCCAGCAGCTTCGACGGGACTGACACTGAAGCTTTCTTT.

V usage is TRBV5-1 and J usage is TRBJ2-5; 7 bases map to TRBD2. The V gene end was trimmed by 1 base and the J gene end by 5 bases; junction bases not matched to a gene: 5. CDR3 length: 14 amino acids. Germline V gives CDR1 SGHRS, CDR2 YFSETQ. CDR3 bases: TGCGCCAGCAGCTTGACAGCGGGGATTGAGACCCAGTACTTC. It specifies CASSLTAGIETQYF.

This chain joins TRBV5-1 and TRBJ1-1; D is unresolved. Trimming removed 1 base from V and 3 bases from J, with 7 bases in between. In germline, CDR1 is SGHRS, CDR2 YFSETQ. The CDR3 has 13 amino acids. The CDR3 sequence is CASSLQRDTEAFF. The CDR3 DNA reads TGCGCCAGCAGCTTGCAGCGAGACACTGAAGCTTTCTTT.

The chain carries TRBV2 and TRBJ1-5; D remains ambiguous. The CDR3 covers 14 residues. V was pared by 6 bases and J by 4 bases, with 13 bases between. Looked up from germline, CDR1 is SNHLY and CDR2 is FYNNEI. The CDR3 region is CASRRNLGNQPQHF. The CDR3 DNA reads TGTGCCAGCAGGAGGAACCTCGGGAATCAGCCCCAGCATTTT.

The chain uses TRBV5-1 and TRBJ1-1; D unclear. The CDR3 length is 15 residues. V lost 0 bases and J 1 base, leaving 10 bases between the germline ends. Germline CDR1 reads SGHRS; CDR2 reads YFSETQ. CDR3 loop: CASSLGRNSNTEAFF. Here the CDR3 DNA reads TGCGCCAGCAGCTTGGGCAGGAATTCGAACACTGAAGCTTTCTTT.

The chain employs TRBV9 and TRBJ2-5; 10 nucleotides line up with TRBD2. The CDR3 sequence is 15 residues long. The V and J ends lost 3 bases and 5 bases, in that order; junction bases with no gene match: 7. Germline loops: CDR1 SGDLS, CDR2 YYNGEE. The CDR3 spells CASSGSGGAVETQYF. The DNA for the CDR3 is TGTGCCAGCAGCGGGAGCGGGGGGGCCGTGGAGACCCAGTACTTC. Complete variable domain (other parts from reference TRBV9 and TRBJ2-5): DSGVTQTPKHLITATGQRVTLRCSPRSGDLSVYWYQQSLDQGLQFLIQYYNGEERAKGNILERFSAQQFPDLHSELNLSSLELGDSALYFCASSGSGGAVETQYFGPGTRLLVL.

This clone has more than one count but fewer than ten. CDR3 nucleotides: TGTGCCTGGAGGCTCAGGGAACCCTCCTATAATTCACCCCTCCACTTT. It is translated as CAWRLREPSYNSPLHF. The gene calls are TRBV30 and TRBJ1-6; possible D gene TRBD1, 5 bases. From germline, CDR1 is GTSNPN and CDR2 SVGIG (reference sequence). The CDR3 sequence is 16 residues long. V lost 3 bases to trimming and J lost 0 bases, with 12 bases between them.

The V call is TRBV11-2, the J call TRBJ2-1; possibly TRBD2 for D (5 bases). CDR1 is SGHAT, CDR2 FQNNGV, per germline. CDR3 size: 19 residues. V was clipped by 2 bases and J by 4 bases, with 24 bases between them. CDR3 sequence reads: CASSLILLKRDPHYNEQFF. The CDR3 DNA follows: TGTGCCAGCAGCTTAATCCTCTTGAAACGGGATCCGCATTACAATGAGCAGTTCTTC.

This rearrangement joins TRBV9 to TRBJ1-1, with 8 bases fitting TRBD1. The CDR3 sequence is 17 residues long. After removal of 4 bases from V and 6 bases from J, the junction contained 17 bases not matched to a gene. CDR1 SGDLS and CDR2 YYNGEE come from the germline V gene. In DNA, the CDR3 is TGTGCCAGCAGCCCCAGAAGGGGGGAGACAGGGGTAGCTGAAGCTTTCTTT. It codes for CASSPRRGETGVAEAFF. Full variable domain (remainder filled in from reference TRBV9 and TRBJ1-1): DSGVTQTPKHLITATGQRVTLRCSPRSGDLSVYWYQQSLDQGLQFLIQYYNGEERAKGNILERFSAQQFPDLHSELNLSSLELGDSALYFCASSPRRGETGVAEAFFGQGTRLTVV.

V and J are TRBV5-1 and TRBJ2-3; D is ambiguous. V lost 4 bases, J lost 3 bases, and 3 bases lay in between. Germline values: CDR1 SGHRS, CDR2 YFSETQ. This CDR3 has 11 residues. The CDR3 DNA follows: TGCGCCAGCAGCCTTACAGATACGCAGTATTTT. Translated, it gives CASSLTDTQYF. Complete variable domain (other parts from reference TRBV5-1 and TRBJ2-3): KAGVTQTPRYLIKTRGQQVTLSCSPISGHRSVSWYQQTPGQGLQFLFEYFSETQRNKGNFPGRFSGRQFSNSRSEMNVSTLELGDSALYLCASSLTDTQYFGPGTRLTVL.

This clone was observed a single time. Other nucleotide sequences from this sample produce the same CDR3. The chain uses TRBV7-8 and TRBJ1-2; a weak D match, TRBD1 (6 bases). Trimming cost V 5 bases and J 2 bases, with 9 bases left between them. Germline CDR1 is SGHVS and CDR2 is FQNEAQ. The CDR3 extends over 13 amino acids. DNA of the CDR3: TGTGCCAGCAGCCTACAGGGAAACTATGGCTACACCTTC. Translation: CASSLQGNYGYTF.

This clone occurred once. The rearrangement links TRBV10-2 to TRBJ2-5; D is unclear. Germline V gene sequence: CDR1 WSHSY, CDR2 SAAADI. Trimming pared 5 bases from V and 7 bases from J, leaving 14 bases between. This CDR3 is built from 13 residues. This CDR3 is CASSTDWRGTQYF. CDR3 coding DNA: TGCGCCAGCAGTACCGACTGGAGAGGGACCCAGTACTTC.

This chain uses TRBV5-1 with TRBJ1-4; the D gene is possibly TRBD1 (6 bases). V lost 0 bases and J lost 6, with 12 bases in between. CDR3 size: 15 residues. Germline CDR1 and CDR2: SGHRS and YFSETQ. CDR3 nucleotides: TGCGCCAGCAGCTTGGCCGGGCCAGGGGATGAAAAACTGTTTTTT. The encoded protein is CASSLAGPGDEKLFF.

J is TRBJ1-1 and V is TRBV5-1; TRBD1 agrees at 9 bases. Germline CDR1 SGHRS, CDR2 YFSETQ. The CDR3 totals 16 residues. The junction had 8 bases not matched to a gene; V was cut back by 4 bases and J by 1 base. The CDR3: CASSKDRGRENTEAFF. In DNA form, the CDR3 reads TGCGCCAGCAGCAAGGACAGGGGAAGGGAGAACACTGAAGCTTTCTTT.

The chain joins TRBV2 to TRBJ2-1; no reliable D call. Germline V CDR1 and CDR2: SNHLY, FYNNEI. This CDR3 contains 13 residues. With 4 bases removed from V and 4 bases from J, the gap between germline ends came to 8 bases. The DNA of the CDR3 is TGTGCCAGCAGTGGAGAAATGTACAATGAGCAGTTCTTC. It encodes CASSGEMYNEQFF.

This clone showed up just a few times. The chain links TRBV6-1 to TRBJ2-7; tentative D call: TRBD1 (5 bases). The CDR3 extends over 15 amino acids. Deletions cut 2 bases from V and 2 bases from J, with 13 bases between. The germline gives CDR1 MNHNS, CDR2 SASEGT. The CDR3 sequence is CASSEIDSSTYEQYF. Here the CDR3 DNA reads TGTGCCAGCAGTGAAATCGACAGCTCTACCTACGAGCAGTACTTC.

V is TRBV2 and J is TRBJ2-3, with D unresolved. V shed 4 bases and J shed 4 bases, with 3 bases lying between them. Germline CDR1 reads SNHLY; CDR2 reads FYNNEI. CDR3 length: 11 residues. The CDR3 region has the DNA TGTGCCAGCAGTGGGCCAGATACGCAGTATTTT. Its protein product is CASSGPDTQYF. Variable domain in full (rest from reference TRBV2 and TRBJ2-3): EPEVTQTPSHQVTQMGQEVILRCVPISNHLYFYWYRQILGQKVEFLVSFYNNEISEKSEIFDDQFSVERPDGSNFTLKIRSTKLEDSAMYFCASSGPDTQYFGPGTRLTVL.

V is TRBV30 and J is TRBJ2-3, with 7 positions matching TRBD2. J was trimmed by 2 bases and V by 7 bases; bases with no gene match: 12. The CDR3 totals 15 residues. Germline V gives CDR1 GTSNPN, CDR2 SVGIG (reference sequence). CDR3 nucleotides: TGTGCCTTGGGTGGGGCGGGGGTACCCACAGATACGCAGTATTTT. This codes for CALGGAGVPTDTQYF.

The V call is TRBV19, the J call TRBJ2-2; TRBD2 matches at 7 bases. The CDR3 runs to 17 residues. CDR1 is LNHDA and CDR2 is SQIVND in the germline V gene (reference sequence). The ends lost 1 base at V and 4 bases at J; junction bases unmatched: 9. CDR3 in amino acids: CASSIVVASGLTGELFF. CDR3 DNA: TGTGCCAGTAGTATAGTTGTGGCTAGCGGTCTCACCGGGGAGCTGTTTTTT.

The V gene is TRBV2, the J gene TRBJ1-3; no definite D call. V gave up 1 base and J gave up 6 bases, with 19 bases separating them. Per the germline V gene, CDR1 is SNHLY and CDR2 is FYNNEI. The CDR3 totals 17 residues. The CDR3 is CASSEGSSGRALNTIYF. DNA for the CDR3: TGTGCCAGCAGTGAAGGGAGTTCCGGGAGGGCATTAAACACCATATATTTT.

This clone was seen only once. The chain uses TRBV6-5 and TRBJ1-5, with unresolved D. V was clipped by 5 bases and J by 4 bases, with 12 bases between them. Looked up from germline, CDR1 is MNHEY and CDR2 is SVGAGI. The CDR3 length is 14 residues. The CDR3 DNA reads as TGTGCCAGCAGTCAGTGGGAGGCGAATCAGCCCCAGCATTTT. This gives the protein CASSQWEANQPQHF.

V is TRBV6-5 and J is TRBJ2-7, with TRBD1 matching 9 bases. J gave up 9 bases and V 6 bases, and 12 bases lay outside the gene matches. Germline values: CDR1 MNHEY, CDR2 SVGAGI. The CDR3 extends over 14 amino acids. The DNA for the CDR3 is TGTGCCAGCAGCCCCGGGACAGGGAGGTGCGGGCAGTACTTC. This encodes CASSPGTGRCGQYF.

V usage is TRBV6-5 and J usage is TRBJ1-2; 9 nucleotides line up with TRBD1. Trimming at V came to 6 bases and at J to 7 bases, leaving 6 bases not matched to a gene. Germline V gene lookup returns CDR1 MNHEY and CDR2 SVGAGI. CDR3 size: 13 residues. CDR3 in amino acids: CASSRTGVSGYTF. CDR3 sequence (DNA): TGTGCCAGCAGCCGGACAGGGGTATCTGGCTACACCTTC.

This clone was seen just once. J is TRBJ2-1 and V is TRBV11-3, with D possibly matching TRBD2 (6 bases). Germline V gene lookup returns CDR1 SGHNT and CDR2 YENEEA. Trimming took off 5 bases at V and 1 base at J, with 15 bases between the two ends. The CDR3 is 16 amino acids. The CDR3 DNA is TGTGCCAGCAGCCCATCCCGTGGGGGGTCCTACAATGAGCAGTTCTTC. It is translated as CASSPSRGGSYNEQFF.